Listed here are 27 T cell receptor beta chains from one sample, sequenced in a study of OX40 agonist ivuxolimab in advanced cancers. Method: immunoSEQ multiplex PCR; TCRdb's copy keeps in-frame clones and lacks some. The top ten hold around 0.56% of the sample, which has around 80,000 clones, about 89% seen once. The specimen was CD4+ or CD8+ T cells sorted from blood, collected in a trial of the OX40 agonist ivuxolimab. These receptors came from an adult with an advanced solid tumor such as melanoma, head and neck, liver or kidney cancer.

As concerns this clone: The sample carries other DNA sequences with the same CDR3. This rearrangement joins TRBV19 to TRBJ2-7; D may be TRBD2 (6 bases). Germline CDR1 is LNHDA and CDR2 is SQIVND (reference sequence). This CDR3 has 14 amino acids. Between the trimmed V and J ends, which lost 3 bases and 4 bases, there was a span of 13 bases. The CDR3: CASSIGRGTYEQYF. For the CDR3, the DNA is TGTGCCAGTAGTATTGGGCGGGGCACTTACGAGCAGTACTTC. The full variable domain, its missing parts supplied by reference TRBV19 and TRBJ2-7, is DGGITQSPKYLFRKEGQNVTLSCEQNLNHDAMYWYRQDPGQGLRLIYYSQIVNDFQKGDIAEGYSVSREKKESFPLTVTSAQKNPTAFYLCASSIGRGTYEQYFGPGTRLTVT.

V and J are TRBV5-1 and TRBJ2-2, with D unclear. The germline gives CDR1 SGHRS, CDR2 YFSETQ. Trimming shortened V by 6 bases and J by 3 bases, and 15 bases separated the two germline ends. This CDR3 contains 15 residues. CDR3 in DNA: TGCGCCAGCACCCTTCGACGGGCCGACACCGGGGAGCTGTTTTTT. Its protein is CASTLRRADTGELFF.

This chain joins TRBV6-1 and TRBJ1-2, with unresolved D. V lost 5 bases and J 4 bases, leaving 2 bases between the germline ends. The length of the CDR3 is 10 residues. Germline-derived CDR1 and CDR2 are MNHNS and SASEGT. The chain's CDR3 is CASSSYGYTF. CDR3 DNA: TGTGCCAGCAGTAGCTATGGCTACACCTTC.

The chain recombines TRBV7-2 with TRBJ2-6, with a possible D match to TRBD2 (5 bases). CDR3 length: 17 amino acids. Germline-derived CDR1 and CDR2 are SGHTA and FQGNSA. Trimming left V 6 bases short and J 0 bases short, with 15 bases between. The CDR3 nucleotides read TGTGCCAGCAGTCGGGTCTCTACTAGCTCTGGGGCCAACGTCCTGACTTTC. It encodes CASSRVSTSSGANVLTF.

This clone was found once. The V and J genes are TRBV4-2 and TRBJ2-5, with TRBD2 matching 8 bases. The CDR3 totals 13 residues. With V trimmed by 6 bases and J by 4 bases, 4 bases remained unmatched. Germline assignment: CDR1 LGHNA and CDR2 YNFKEQ. The CDR3 DNA follows: TGTGCCAGCAGTGCCCTAGCGGGAGAGACCCAGTACTTC. This translates into CASSALAGETQYF.

The table lists this clone with a count of one. The chain links TRBV5-8 to TRBJ2-7; 8 nucleotides agree with TRBD2. V shed 4 bases, J shed 5 bases, and the junction held 11 bases outside the gene matches. The CDR3 loop spans 15 amino acids. Germline-derived CDR1 and CDR2 are SGHTS and YDEGEE. DNA of the CDR3: TGTGCCAGCAGCCGTAGCGGGAATCATGCTAACGAGCAGTACTTC. Translation: CASSRSGNHANEQYF.

This chain uses TRBV7-2 with TRBJ1-3; tentatively, D is TRBD1 (5 bases). V was clipped by 10 bases and J by 8 bases, with 21 bases between them. Germline CDR1 is SGHTA and CDR2 is FQGNSA. The CDR3 has 14 amino acids. CDR3 in amino acids: CATARTREQYTIYF. CDR3 nucleotide sequence: TGTGCCACCGCAAGGACCAGGGAACAGTACACCATATATTTT.

This chain uses TRBV7-2 with TRBJ2-7; 8 nucleotides align to TRBD1. V was pared by 5 bases and J by 1 base, with 16 bases of the junction left unmatched. Germline V CDR1 and CDR2: SGHTA, FQGNSA. There are 18 residues in the CDR3. The chain's CDR3 is CASSIERDRSALSYEQYF. The CDR3 nucleotides are TGTGCCAGCAGCATAGAGAGGGACAGGTCCGCCCTTTCCTACGAGCAGTACTTC.

This clone appeared a single time. V and J are TRBV30 and TRBJ1-1; 8 positions agree with TRBD1. There are 13 residues in the CDR3. The V segment lost 1 base and the J segment 6 bases; nucleotides outside the gene matches: 4. CDR1 and CDR2 (germline): GTSNPN, SVGIG (reference sequence). In DNA, the CDR3 is TGTGCCTGGAGTGAAGACAGGGGCTCTGAAGCTTTCTTT. It codes for CAWSEDRGSEAFF.

This chain connects TRBV27 to TRBJ2-3, with D uncertain. The CDR3 contains 15 residues. CDR1 MNHEY and CDR2 SMNVEV come from the germline V gene (reference sequence). Trimming left V 10 bases short and J 0 bases short, with 17 bases between. The DNA of the CDR3 is TGTGCCACGATCTCCGGGCTCCTTAGCACAGATACGCAGTATTTT. This codes for CATISGLLSTDTQYF.

The rearrangement uses TRBV4-1 and TRBJ1-2; D not certain. The CDR3 covers 12 residues. Trimming removed 0 bases at V and 8 bases at J, with 7 bases between. Looked up from germline, CDR1 is MGHRA and CDR2 is YSYEKL. As DNA, the CDR3 is TGCGCCAGCAGCCAAGAAGGGTACGGCTACACCTTC. Protein sequence: CASSQEGYGYTF.

This clone was found once. The chain carries TRBV19 and TRBJ1-1; D possibly corresponds to TRBD1 (5 bases). The CDR3 has 14 residues. The V end lost 3 bases, the J end lost 3 bases, and 11 bases lay between the germline ends. Germline CDR1 is LNHDA and CDR2 is SQIVND (reference sequence). Written as DNA, the CDR3 is TGTGCCAGTAGTATTGGGGGTGGGGACACTGAAGCTTTCTTT. As protein: CASSIGGGDTEAFF.

The chain carries TRBV5-1 and TRBJ1-6; D gene uncertain. V was trimmed by 1 base and J by 6 bases, leaving 8 bases between them. CDR3 size: 14 residues. Per germline, CDR1 SGHRS and CDR2 YFSETQ. The CDR3 here is CASSLSDGNSPLHF. The CDR3, as DNA: TGCGCCAGCAGCTTGAGCGACGGTAATTCACCCCTCCACTTT.

This chain connects TRBV30 to TRBJ1-2, with 9 bases fitting TRBD1. With 2 bases clipped from V and 4 bases from J, the junction kept 2 bases outside the gene matches. Germline CDR1 is GTSNPN and CDR2 is SVGIG (reference sequence). The CDR3 length is 13 residues. CDR3 in amino acids: CAWSRQGVYGYTF. In nucleotides, the CDR3 is TGTGCCTGGAGTCGACAGGGGGTCTATGGCTACACCTTC. Using reference TRBV30 and TRBJ1-2 for the parts outside the CDR3, the full variable domain is SQTIHQWPATLVQPVGSPLSLECTVEGTSNPNLYWYRQAAGRGLQLLFYSVGIGQISSEVPQNLSASRPQDRQFILSSKKLLLSDSGFYLCAWSRQGVYGYTFGSGTRLTVV.

The gene calls are TRBV5-1 and TRBJ2-7, with D hard to call. This CDR3 is 14 amino acids long. The germline V gene encodes CDR1 SGHRS and CDR2 YFSETQ. V lost 2 bases, J lost 3 bases, and 12 bases lay in between. CDR3 sequence reads: CASSLGTVGYEQYF. The CDR3 nucleotides read TGCGCCAGCAGCTTAGGCACTGTTGGCTACGAGCAGTACTTC. The whole variable domain, filled in from reference TRBV5-1 and TRBJ2-7, reads KAGVTQTPRYLIKTRGQQVTLSCSPISGHRSVSWYQQTPGQGLQFLFEYFSETQRNKGNFPGRFSGRQFSNSRSEMNVSTLELGDSALYLCASSLGTVGYEQYFGPGTRLTVT.

CDR3 protein: CAWSRNGLYNEQFF. In nucleotides, the CDR3 is TGTGCCTGGAGTCGGAACGGATTATACAATGAGCAGTTCTTC. The chain is built from TRBV30 and TRBJ2-1; the D is unclear. Germline CDR1 is GTSNPN and CDR2 is SVGIG (reference sequence). Trimming took off 2 bases at V and 4 bases at J, with 12 bases between the two ends. This CDR3 is built from 14 residues.

The chain carries TRBV5-6 and TRBJ2-7; perhaps TRBD1 as D (6 bases). This CDR3 has 14 residues. Per germline, CDR1 SGHDT and CDR2 YYEEEE. The V end was cut by 1 base, the J end by 2 bases, with 10 bases between. CDR3 sequence reads: CASSLNRETYEQYF. In DNA, the CDR3 is TGTGCCAGCAGCTTGAACAGGGAGACCTACGAGCAGTACTTC.

The gene calls are TRBV6-5 and TRBJ1-1; perhaps TRBD1 as D (5 bases). The germline V and J ends were trimmed by 6 bases and 4 bases, with 15 bases remaining between them. CDR1 MNHEY and CDR2 SVGAGI come from the germline V gene. This CDR3 region has 14 residues. This CDR3 reads CASSLRAPGTEAFF. CDR3 nucleotide sequence: TGTGCCAGCAGCCTCAGGGCCCCCGGCACTGAAGCTTTCTTT.

The CDR3 spells CSVEVTGGSGIQYF. Written as DNA, the CDR3 is TGCAGCGTTGAAGTGACAGGGGGCTCGGGCATTCAGTACTTC. This chain uses TRBV29-1 with TRBJ2-4; TRBD1 matches 10 bases. This CDR3 region has 14 residues. J gave up 9 bases and V 1 base, and 6 bases lay outside the gene matches. Germline V CDR1 and CDR2: SQVTM, ANQGSEA.

The chain carries TRBV7-8 and TRBJ2-7, with a weak D call TRBD2 (6 bases). This CDR3 has 13 residues. The V and J ends lost 3 bases and 0 bases respectively, with 6 bases between them. CDR1 and CDR2 (germline): SGHVS, FQNEAQ. CDR3 loop: CASSFGSSYEQYF. DNA for the CDR3: TGTGCCAGCAGCTTCGGGAGCTCCTACGAGCAGTACTTC.

The V call is TRBV9, the J call TRBJ2-5; TRBD2 matches at 14 bases. The CDR3 contains 16 residues. The J segment lost 2 bases and the V segment lost 4 bases, leaving 4 bases of the junction unmatched. From germline, CDR1 is SGDLS and CDR2 YYNGEE. CDR3 in amino acids: CASSLRLAGGQETQYF. The CDR3 DNA is TGTGCCAGCAGCTTACGACTAGCGGGGGGGCAAGAGACCCAGTACTTC.

The chain couples TRBV9 to TRBJ2-5; D is possibly TRBD1 or TRBD2 (5 bases each). The CDR3 is made up of 16 amino acids. Germline V lookup: CDR1 SGDLS, CDR2 YYNGEE. V lost 0 bases, J lost 4 bases, and 16 bases lay in between. The CDR3 nucleotides read TGTGCCAGCAGCGTAGAGGCCGGGGACGGGATAGAGACCCAGTACTTC. Amino acids: CASSVEAGDGIETQYF.

The V and J genes are TRBV6-4 and TRBJ2-5; TRBD1 agrees at 7 bases. The germline V gene encodes CDR1 MRHNA and CDR2 SNTAGT. The V segment lost 8 bases and the J segment 6 bases; nucleotides outside the gene matches: 18. CDR3 size: 16 residues. In DNA, the CDR3 is TGTGCCAGCCCCACGGTGGAGACGACAGGGTTAAAGACCCAGTACTTC. Its translation is CASPTVETTGLKTQYF.

The chain links TRBV5-5 to TRBJ2-3; TRBD2 matches 7 bases. The germline V gene has CDR1 SGHKS and CDR2 YYEKEE (reference sequence). This CDR3 has 16 residues. With V trimmed by 0 bases and J by 0 bases, 4 bases remained unmatched. CDR3 bases: TGTGCCAGCAGCTTGGTACGGGGGGTTAGCACAGATACGCAGTATTTT. Its translation: CASSLVRGVSTDTQYF.

The V gene is TRBV7-2, the J gene TRBJ2-3; 7 bases agree with TRBD2. Looked up from germline, CDR1 is SGHTA and CDR2 is FQGNSA. V lost 5 bases to trimming and J lost 2 bases; unmatched junction nucleotides: 4. This CDR3 is built from 14 residues. The DNA for the CDR3 is TGTGCCAGCAGCAGGGAGGGGATCACAGATACGCAGTATTTT. As protein: CASSREGITDTQYF. The entire variable domain, with the rest obtained from reference TRBV7-2 and TRBJ2-3, is as follows: GAGVSQSPSNKVTEKGKDVELRCDPISGHTALYWYRQSLGQGLEFLIYFQGNSAPDKSGLPSDRFSAERTGGSVSTLTIQRTQQEDSAVYLCASSREGITDTQYFGPGTRLTVL.

This chain joins TRBV6-6 and TRBJ1-2; unclear D gene. The CDR3 has 14 residues. The germline CDR1 and CDR2 sequences are MNHNY and SVGAGI (reference sequence). Trimming took off 2 bases at V and 1 base at J, with 8 bases between the two ends. In DNA form, the CDR3 reads TGTGCCAGCAGTTACGAAAGGGTTAACTATGGCTACACCTTC. As protein: CASSYERVNYGYTF.

This chain joins TRBV5-1 and TRBJ1-2, with 12 nucleotides matching TRBD1. The CDR3 covers 14 residues. The V segment lost 6 bases and the J segment 8 bases; nucleotides outside the gene matches: 8. Germline V gene sequence: CDR1 SGHRS, CDR2 YFSETQ. CDR3 DNA: TGCGCCAGCACGGGACAGGGGGCGTTGGAGGGCTACACCTTC. Protein: CASTGQGALEGYTF.